The source of this T cell receptor beta chain is a study of blood T cells in healthy people across ages. Points on this clonotype: The target antigen is unknown.

The study, taken as a whole, reports: In long-lived donors, naive CD4+ cell counts and diversity exceeded those of aged donors. The fall in TCR beta diversity per million T cells was roughly linear with age.

Germline V CDR1 and CDR2: KGHDR, SFDVKD. The J segment lost 1 base and the V segment lost 3 bases, leaving 8 bases of the junction unmatched. This CDR3 spans 18 amino acids. The use of a sample-barcoded 5' primer and a J-beta primer mix characterized a second PCR of about 7 to 12 cycles. A 12-random-nucleotide template-switch adaptor tagged each cDNA molecule. TCRdb called the 5' RACE reads again in MiXCR, with one record for every CDR3 protein. The sample has 1,500,000 or so distinct CDR3 sequences, approximately 63% seen once. This TCR came from a man between 18 and 29 years old in good health. Specimen: blood. J is TRBJ2-3 and V is TRBV24-1; 11 nucleotides agree with TRBD2. For the CDR3, the DNA is TGTGCCACCAGTGATGCTGCTAGCGGGGGGCTTGGCACAGATACGCAGTATTTT. This encodes CATSDAASGGLGTDTQYF.